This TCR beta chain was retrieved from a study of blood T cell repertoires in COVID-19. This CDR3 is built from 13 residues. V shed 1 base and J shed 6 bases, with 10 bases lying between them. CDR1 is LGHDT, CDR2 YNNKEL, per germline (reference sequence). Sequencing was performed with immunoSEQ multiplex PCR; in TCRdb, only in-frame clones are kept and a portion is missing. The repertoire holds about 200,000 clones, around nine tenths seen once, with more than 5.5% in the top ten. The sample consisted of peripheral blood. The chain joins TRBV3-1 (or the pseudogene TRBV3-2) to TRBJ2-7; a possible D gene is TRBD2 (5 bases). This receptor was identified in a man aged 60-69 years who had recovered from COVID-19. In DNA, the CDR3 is TGTGCCAGCAGCCAAGCGCGGGTCGGCGAGCAGTACTTC. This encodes CASSQARVGEQYF.